Shown below are 18 T cell receptor beta chains from a single sample sequenced in a study of OX40 agonist ivuxolimab in advanced cancers. The data were produced by immunoSEQ multiplex PCR, yet TCRdb's version contains in-frame clones alone and is incomplete. The data show fewer than 100,000 clones, 86% seen once. Material: CD4+ or CD8+ T cells sorted from blood, obtained in a trial of the OX40 agonist ivuxolimab. Source of these receptors: an adult with an advanced solid tumor such as melanoma, head and neck, liver or kidney cancer.

J is TRBJ2-7 and V is TRBV5-4; D perhaps matches TRBD1 (7 bases). CDR3 size: 13 residues. V was shortened by 4 bases and J by 2 bases, with 10 bases between the two germline ends. The germline CDR1 and CDR2 sequences are SGHNT and YYREEE (reference sequence). The CDR3 here is CASSRGTAYEQYF. The CDR3 bases are TGTGCCAGCAGCCGGGGGACAGCCTACGAGCAGTACTTC. The whole variable domain, remainder taken from reference TRBV5-4 and TRBJ2-7, is ETGVTQSPTHLIKTRGQQVTLRCSSQSGHNTVSWYQQALGQGPQFIFQYYREEENGRGNFPPRFSGLQFPNYSSELNVNALELDDSALYLCASSRGTAYEQYFGPGTRLTVT.

The V and J genes are TRBV6-4 and TRBJ2-7; 10 bases are a match to TRBD2. This CDR3 has 20 residues. CDR1 is MRHNA, CDR2 SNTAGT, per germline. Trimming at V came to 4 bases and at J to 2 bases, leaving 20 bases not matched to a gene. As DNA, the CDR3 is TGTGCCAGCAGTGCCTACCAACAGGGGTGGTTAGCGGGGGGAGCCTACGAGCAGTACTTC. Its translation is CASSAYQQGWLAGGAYEQYF.

This chain links TRBV9 with TRBJ2-5, with D perhaps matching TRBD1 (5 bases). This CDR3 spans 14 amino acids. V was shortened by 3 bases and J by 2 bases, with 11 bases between the two germline ends. From germline, CDR1 is SGDLS and CDR2 YYNGEE. CDR3 loop: CASSAGNYQETQYF. CDR3 DNA sequence: TGTGCCAGCAGCGCAGGGAATTATCAAGAGACCCAGTACTTC. Drawing the rest from reference TRBV9 and TRBJ2-5, the complete variable domain is DSGVTQTPKHLITATGQRVTLRCSPRSGDLSVYWYQQSLDQGLQFLIQYYNGEERAKGNILERFSAQQFPDLHSELNLSSLELGDSALYFCASSAGNYQETQYFGPGTRLLVL.

Turning to this clone: The junction departs from germline at one end; a sequencing error may be responsible. The CDR3 sequence: CAWSVFRAVGF. The CDR3 DNA is TGTGCCTGGAGTGTATTCCGGGCCGTAGGCTTC. This chain uses TRBV30 with TRBJ2-7; the D is unclear. The germline V gene has CDR1 GTSNPN and CDR2 SVGIG (reference sequence). This CDR3 contains 11 residues.

This clone was observed once. This chain joins TRBV28 and TRBJ1-5, with 7 bases matching TRBD1. The CDR3 consists of 13 residues. Trimming took 8 bases from V and 8 from J; bases not matched to a gene: 9. Germline CDR1 reads MDHEN; CDR2 reads SYDVKM. DNA of the CDR3: TGTGCCAGCGCCGCGGCAGGGGGAAAGCCCCAGCATTTT. As protein: CASAAAGGKPQHF.

The chain recombines TRBV19 with TRBJ2-3, with a possible D match to TRBD2 (6 bases). Germline CDR1 is LNHDA and CDR2 is SQIVND (reference sequence). V was trimmed by 7 bases and J by 4 bases, leaving 15 bases between them. The CDR3 spans 14 residues. The DNA of the CDR3 is TGTGCCAGTACCCCCGGGGGTAGGGCAGATACGCAGTATTTT. Its translation: CASTPGGRADTQYF.

This chain uses TRBV10-3 with TRBJ2-2; TRBD2 matches 7 bases. CDR3 length equals 16 residues. Per germline, CDR1 ENHRY and CDR2 SYGVKD. V shed 6 bases, J shed 8 bases, and the junction held 15 bases outside the gene matches. DNA for the CDR3: TGTGCCATCAGACCCGGTGGGGACTACGTCGGTGGGGAGCTGTTTTTT. This encodes CAIRPGGDYVGGELFF.

The chain uses TRBV5-5 and TRBJ1-4, with D maybe TRBD1 (6 bases). Between the trimmed V and J ends, which lost 0 bases and 8 bases, there was a span of 8 bases. CDR1 is SGHKS, CDR2 YYEKEE, per germline (reference sequence). The CDR3 consists of 13 residues. The CDR3 is CASSLVQGEKLFF. The CDR3 DNA reads TGTGCCAGCAGCTTGGTTCAGGGGGAAAAACTGTTTTTT.

This chain connects TRBV7-6 to TRBJ2-1, with D hard to call. Deletions cut 1 base from V and 8 bases from J, with 12 bases between. The CDR3 loop spans 14 amino acids. The germline gives CDR1 SGHVS, CDR2 FNYEAQ. The CDR3 DNA sequence: TGTGCCAGCAGCTTAGACGAGTCCTGGTATGAGCAGTTCTTC. It encodes CASSLDESWYEQFF.

This clone has a single count. The chain has TRBV19 and TRBJ2-5; the match to TRBD1 covers 8 bases. V shed 4 bases, J shed 5 bases, and the junction held 6 bases outside the gene matches. From germline, CDR1 is LNHDA and CDR2 SQIVND (reference sequence). CDR3 length: 14 residues. CDR3 region: CASSNTGGTETQYF. CDR3 sequence (DNA): TGTGCCAGTAGTAACACAGGGGGGACGGAGACCCAGTACTTC.

The chain joins TRBV11-2 to TRBJ2-3, with 8 bases lining up with TRBD2. Germline values: CDR1 SGHAT, CDR2 FQNNGV. This CDR3 is built from 16 residues. V lost 6 bases to trimming and J lost 2 bases; unmatched junction nucleotides: 10. CDR3 residues: CASRGQERGTTDTQYF. The CDR3 DNA sequence: TGTGCCAGCAGGGGGCAGGAGCGGGGGACCACAGATACGCAGTATTTT.

CDR3 bases: TGTGCCAGCAGCCCAGGGGGCCAAAGAGAGACCCAGTACTTC. Amino acid sequence: CASSPGGQRETQYF. This sequence joins TRBV5-4 and TRBJ2-5; TRBD1 agrees at 8 bases. This CDR3 has 14 amino acids. Per the germline V gene, CDR1 is SGHNT and CDR2 is YYREEE (reference sequence). With 4 bases clipped from V and 4 bases from J, the junction kept 6 bases outside the gene matches.

The chain recombines TRBV7-2 with TRBJ2-3; D assignment may be TRBD1 or TRBD2 (5 bases each). Trimming took off 1 base at V and 1 base at J, with 9 bases between the two ends. The CDR3 length is 15 residues. The germline V gene encodes CDR1 SGHTA and CDR2 FQGNSA. Here the CDR3 reads CASSLVGTGTDTQYF. Here the CDR3 DNA reads TGTGCCAGCAGCTTAGTAGGGACCGGCACAGATACGCAGTATTTT.

The chain links TRBV6-6 to TRBJ1-1; a weak D match, TRBD1 (5 bases). The ends were cut back, 6 bases at V and 6 bases at J, with 14 bases in the middle. The length of the CDR3 is 13 residues. Germline values: CDR1 MNHNY, CDR2 SVGAGI (reference sequence). The CDR3 nucleotides read TGTGCCAGCAGGTTTGAGGGGCGAGCTGAAGCTTTCTTT. Its translation is CASRFEGRAEAFF.

This rearrangement joins TRBV19 to TRBJ2-3, with 7 positions matching TRBD1. The CDR3 contains 15 residues. Unmatched junction bases numbered 7, after V lost 5 bases and J lost 2 bases. Germline-derived CDR1 and CDR2 are LNHDA and SQIVND (reference sequence). Written as DNA, the CDR3 is TGTGCCAGTAGTTTCGGGACAGAAAACACAGATACGCAGTATTTT. Residues: CASSFGTENTDTQYF.

The CDR3 sequence: CASGTSTSYEQYF. CDR3 nucleotide sequence: TGCGCCAGCGGGACATCCACGTCCTACGAGCAGTACTTC. V gene TRBV5-1 combines with J gene TRBJ2-7, with a possible D match to TRBD1 (6 bases). The V gene's germline CDR1 is SGHRS and CDR2 YFSETQ. Trimming left V 7 bases short and J 1 base short, with 12 bases between. This CDR3 spans 13 amino acids.

V gene TRBV2 combines with J gene TRBJ2-2; the match to TRBD1 covers 7 bases. The germline gives CDR1 SNHLY, CDR2 FYNNEI. This CDR3 has 15 amino acids. Unmatched junction bases numbered 6, after V lost 6 bases and J lost 2 bases. CDR3 nucleotide sequence: TGTGCCAGCAGAGCGGACAGGAGAAACACCGGGGAGCTGTTTTTT. Encoded protein: CASRADRRNTGELFF.

The chain links TRBV5-1 to TRBJ1-4; no definite D call. The CDR3 length is 16 residues. The germline gives CDR1 SGHRS, CDR2 YFSETQ. V dropped 4 bases and J dropped 4 bases, with 17 bases sitting between them. The CDR3 region is CASSDPLGERNEKLFF. The CDR3 coding sequence is TGCGCCAGCAGCGACCCCCTCGGGGAGCGTAATGAAAAACTGTTTTTT.